This T cell receptor (beta chain) was identified during a study of cytomegalovirus exposure and HLA in healthy donors. CDR1 SGDLS and CDR2 YYNGEE come from the germline V gene. The V end was cut by 0 bases, the J end by 7 bases, with 13 bases between. The CDR3 spans 14 residues. 60 Vbeta and 13 Jbeta primers were used in PCR. Method: immunoSEQ multiplex PCR; TCRdb's copy keeps in-frame clones and lacks some. The sample includes around 160,000 clones, 80% to 90% seen only once; the top ten take roughly 8.8%. On this clone itself: The target antigen is unknown.

Overall study findings and caveats: Researchers reported that three CMV-associated chains were confirmed in vitro as CMV antigen-specific.

The origin of this receptor is a man younger than 35 in good health and CMV-seropositive. Specimen: PBMCs. The V gene is TRBV9, the J gene TRBJ1-2; D possibly corresponds to TRBD1 (5 bases). The CDR3 spells CASSVAREASGYTF. CDR3 coding DNA: TGTGCCAGCAGCGTAGCCAGGGAAGCCTCTGGCTACACCTTC.